The clone carrying this T cell receptor (beta chain) has a handful of counts. Its specificity is not known. Trimming stripped 0 bases from V and 10 bases from J, with 11 bases between. This CDR3 has 14 residues. Germline CDR1 SGHRS, CDR2 YFSETQ. The sample is drawn from a study of cytomegalovirus exposure and HLA in healthy donors. Study-wide points: Researchers left out some V segments, among them TRBV6-2 and TRBV6-3, as indistinguishable. Most TCR beta V segments were productive about 87% or about 30% of the time in an earlier analysis. Testing in vitro showed three CMV-associated chains specific for CMV antigens.

This PCR relied on a set of 60 Vbeta primers and 13 Jbeta primers. Sequencing used immunoSEQ multiplex PCR; TCRdb keeps in-frame clones, though not all of them. Altogether about 100,000 clones are present, approximately 80% being singletons, with the ten largest covering around 9.6%. The clonotype comes from a male donor in good health and CMV-seropositive. The specimen sequenced was PBMCs. J is TRBJ1-6 and V is TRBV5-1; no reliable D call. The CDR3 bases are TGCGCCAGCAGCTTGGCTACGGGGTCCTCACCCCTCCACTTT. It yields the protein CASSLATGSSPLHF.